This T cell receptor beta chain is drawn from a study of T cell responses to AZD1222 COVID-19 vaccine. In the case of this clone: The antigen is undetermined.

Using immunoSEQ multiplex PCR, the repertoire was profiled, and TCRdb retains in-frame clones only, with some absent. The sample includes some 120,000 clones, 85% to 95% of them seen just once. Study observations and caveats: Variant regions that are unmutated are reportedly the target of nearly half of spike-specific TCRs. The sample set comprised mostly white British donors with more females, and clonal diversity was possibly underestimated.

This sequence was found in an adult in good health. Sequenced here: peripheral blood, sampled on day 0 of AZD1222 vaccination.

The CDR3 here is CASSLASDSPLHF. CDR3 DNA sequence: TGCGCCAGCAGCTTGGCCTCGGATTCACCCCTCCACTTT. J is TRBJ1-6 and V is TRBV5-1; the D is unclear. Germline V gene data show CDR1 as SGHRS and CDR2 as YFSETQ. CDR3 length: 13 amino acids. Trimming took off 0 bases at V and 8 bases at J, with 6 bases between the two ends.